This T cell receptor beta chain was captured in a study of cytomegalovirus exposure and HLA in healthy donors. Both 60 Vbeta primers and 13 Jbeta primers went into the PCR. Measured with immunoSEQ multiplex PCR; TCRdb has only the in-frame clones, and not every one. The sample gives more than 100,000 clones, 80% of which show up once; 7.5% to 9.5% is in the top ten. The sequence derives from a female donor in good health and CMV-seropositive. The sequenced sample was PBMCs.

The CDR3 sequence is CASSQGWAGVSDTQYF. DNA of the CDR3: TGCGCCAGCAGCCAAGGATGGGCGGGGGTCTCAGATACGCAGTATTTT. The chain carries TRBV4-1 and TRBJ2-3; 7 bases map to TRBD2. This CDR3 contains 16 residues. CDR1 and CDR2 from the germline V gene are MGHRA and YSYEKL. With V trimmed by 1 base and J by 4 bases, 8 bases remained unmatched.